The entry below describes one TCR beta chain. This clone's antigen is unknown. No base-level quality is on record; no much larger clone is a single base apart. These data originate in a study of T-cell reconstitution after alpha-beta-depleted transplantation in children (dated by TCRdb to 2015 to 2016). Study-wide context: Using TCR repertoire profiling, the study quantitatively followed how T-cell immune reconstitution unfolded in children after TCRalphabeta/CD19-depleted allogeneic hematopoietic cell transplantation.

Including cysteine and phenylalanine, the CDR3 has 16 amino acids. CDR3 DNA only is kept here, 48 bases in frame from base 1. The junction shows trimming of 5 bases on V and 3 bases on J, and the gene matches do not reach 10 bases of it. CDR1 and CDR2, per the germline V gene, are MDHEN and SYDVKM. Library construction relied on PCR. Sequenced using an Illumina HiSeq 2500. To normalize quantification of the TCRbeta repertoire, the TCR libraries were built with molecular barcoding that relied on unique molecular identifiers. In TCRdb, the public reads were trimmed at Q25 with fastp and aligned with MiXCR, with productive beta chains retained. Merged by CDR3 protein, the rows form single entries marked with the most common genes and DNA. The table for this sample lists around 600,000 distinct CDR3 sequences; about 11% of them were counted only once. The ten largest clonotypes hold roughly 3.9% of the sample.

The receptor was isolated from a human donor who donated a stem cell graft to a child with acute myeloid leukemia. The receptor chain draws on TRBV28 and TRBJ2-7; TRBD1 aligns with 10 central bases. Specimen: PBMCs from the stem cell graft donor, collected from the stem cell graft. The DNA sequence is TGTGCCAGCAGTAAACACCGGGACAGGGGACGCTACGAGCAGTACTTC. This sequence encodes CASSKHRDRGRYEQYF. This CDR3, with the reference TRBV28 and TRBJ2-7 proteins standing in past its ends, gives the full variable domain DVKVTQSSRYLVKRTGEKVFLECVQDMDHENMFWYRQDPGLGLRLIYFSYDVKMKEKGDIPEGYSVSREKKERFSLILESASTNQTSMYLCASSKHRDRGRYEQYFGPGTRLTVT.